This T cell receptor (beta chain) was documented in a study of T cell repertoires in cytomegalovirus infection. Study-wide background: Peptides in the study included HLA-C-restricted and HLA-B-restricted CMV epitopes. Public signatures in TCR beta pointed to CMV infection and matching HLA type.

Study conclusions and caveats: CMV-specific HLA-C-restricted TCR beta clonotypes dominated the ex vivo response.

From the reads, TCRdb called clonotypes with MiXCR, one entry per CDR3 protein. This sample yields about 830,000 distinct CDR3 sequences, of which 32% are seen a single time; around 12% belongs to the top ten. The sample holds one count of this clonotype. Its target is unknown. V lost 6 bases, J lost 3 bases, and 7 bases stayed unmatched. CDR1 and CDR2 from the germline V gene are SNHLY and FYNNEI. The CDR3 extends over 16 amino acids. The sequence derives from a human donor in good health (CMV status not recorded). Some clones in this sample may be carry-over from other donors' samples. The chain couples TRBV2 to TRBJ1-6; 8 nucleotides align to TRBD1. Source: cultured CD8+ T cells from PBMCs, taken from culture after CMV antigen stimulation. CDR3 DNA: TGTGCCAGCAGCGGGACAGGTCTTGGCTATAATTCACCCCTCCACTTT. Its protein product is CASSGTGLGYNSPLHF.